This T cell receptor beta chain was sequenced during a study of blood T cells in healthy people across ages. This clonotype was picked up a small number of times. The CDR3 is made up of 16 amino acids. The germline V gene encodes CDR1 DFQATT and CDR2 SNEGSKA (reference sequence). With 0 bases clipped from V and 4 bases from J, the junction kept 8 bases outside the gene matches. Alongside a J-beta primer mix, a sample-barcoded 5' primer served in a second PCR lasting 7 to 11 cycles. Tags on each cDNA molecule came from a template-switch adaptor with 12 random nucleotides. MiXCR, applied by TCRdb to the 5' RACE reads, yields one record per CDR3 protein. The data contain roughly 1.9 million distinct CDR3 sequences, around 42% of them singletons.

The genes are TRBV20-1 and TRBJ2-7; 11 nucleotides match TRBD2. The source material was blood. This clonotype was sampled from a human donor in good health. The CDR3 region is CSARDLATSGAYEQYF. CDR3 coding DNA: TGCAGTGCTAGAGATTTGGCGACTAGCGGGGCTTACGAGCAGTACTTC.